This TCR beta chain came from a study of shared clonotypes between healthy human individuals. General study points: The sharing of about 5% of naive CD4 clonotypes was seen across a handful of donors. Across subsets, estimated richness was generally greater for naive than for memory populations. Non-shared clonotypes showed lower generation probabilities than clonotypes common to all four donors.

Trimming cost V 5 bases and J 8 bases, with 18 bases left between them. This CDR3 is built from 14 residues. The germline V gene has CDR1 SEHNR and CDR2 FQNEAQ (reference sequence). CD8 cells classed as naive were CD45RO-negative and positively selected for CCR7, excluding terminally differentiated effector memory CD45RA+ cells. Sorted-subset replicate PCRs used about 0.2 ug DNA, approximately 33,000 T cell genomes. Libraries were prepared by immunoSEQ multiplex PCR; TCRdb keeps only in-frame clonotypes and omits some of them. This sample has roughly 890,000 clones, with 85% to 95% found just once. Comment on this clone: Its matching antigen is unknown.

The receptor comes from a man younger than 45 in good health. Input material: naive CD8+ T cells sorted from blood. The rearrangement uses TRBV7-9 and TRBJ1-1; D perhaps matches TRBD1 (5 bases). The CDR3 nucleotides are TGTGCCAGCAGCACTCGGACCCAGCCAGGGGAAGCTTTCTTT. This codes for CASSTRTQPGEAFF.